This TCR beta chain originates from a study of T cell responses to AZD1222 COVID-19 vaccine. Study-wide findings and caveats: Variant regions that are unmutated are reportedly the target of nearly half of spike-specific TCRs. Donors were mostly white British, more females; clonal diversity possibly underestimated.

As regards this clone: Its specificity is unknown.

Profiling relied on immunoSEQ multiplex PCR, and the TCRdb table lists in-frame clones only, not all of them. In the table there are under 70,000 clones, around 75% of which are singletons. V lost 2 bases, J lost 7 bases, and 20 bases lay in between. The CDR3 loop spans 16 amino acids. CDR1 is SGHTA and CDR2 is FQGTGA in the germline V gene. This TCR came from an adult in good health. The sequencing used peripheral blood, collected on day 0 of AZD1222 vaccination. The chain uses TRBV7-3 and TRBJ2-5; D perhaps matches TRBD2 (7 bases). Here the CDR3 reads CASSLRRGDTPVTQYF. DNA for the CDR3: TGTGCCAGCAGCTTACGACGGGGGGACACCCCAGTGACCCAGTACTTC.